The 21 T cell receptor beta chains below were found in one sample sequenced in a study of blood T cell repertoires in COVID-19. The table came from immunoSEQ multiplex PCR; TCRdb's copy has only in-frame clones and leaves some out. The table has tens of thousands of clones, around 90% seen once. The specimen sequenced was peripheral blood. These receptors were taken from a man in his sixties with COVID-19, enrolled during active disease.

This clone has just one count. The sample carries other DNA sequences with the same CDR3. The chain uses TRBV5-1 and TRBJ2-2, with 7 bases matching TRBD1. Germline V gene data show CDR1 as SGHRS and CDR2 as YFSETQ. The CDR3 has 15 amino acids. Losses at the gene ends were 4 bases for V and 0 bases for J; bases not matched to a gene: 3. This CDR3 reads CASSLGTANTGELFF. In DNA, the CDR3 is TGCGCCAGCAGCCTCGGGACAGCGAACACCGGGGAGCTGTTTTTT.

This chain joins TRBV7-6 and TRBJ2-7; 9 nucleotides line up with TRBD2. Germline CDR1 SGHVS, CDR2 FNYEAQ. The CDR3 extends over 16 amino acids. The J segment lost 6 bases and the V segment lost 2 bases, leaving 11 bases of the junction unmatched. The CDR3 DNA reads TGTGCCAGCAGCTTAAGCTCTCGGCTAGCGGGATCCGAGCAGTACTTC. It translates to CASSLSSRLAGSEQYF. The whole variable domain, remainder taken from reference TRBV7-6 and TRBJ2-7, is GAGVSQSPRYKVTKRGQDVALRCDPISGHVSLYWYRQALGQGPEFLTYFNYEAQQDKSGLPNDRFSAERPEGSISTLTIQRTEQRDSAMYRCASSLSSRLAGSEQYFGPGTRLTVT.

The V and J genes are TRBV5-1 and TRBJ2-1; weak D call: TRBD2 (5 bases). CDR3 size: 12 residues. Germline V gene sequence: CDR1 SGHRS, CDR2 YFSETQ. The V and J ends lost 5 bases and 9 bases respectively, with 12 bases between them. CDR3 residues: CASSFGEGEQFF. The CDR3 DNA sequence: TGCGCCAGCAGTTTTGGCGAGGGTGAGCAGTTCTTC.

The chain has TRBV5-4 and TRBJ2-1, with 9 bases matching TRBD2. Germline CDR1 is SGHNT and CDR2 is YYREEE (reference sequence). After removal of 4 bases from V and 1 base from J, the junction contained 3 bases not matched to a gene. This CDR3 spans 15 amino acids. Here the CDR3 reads CASSQGLASYNEQFF. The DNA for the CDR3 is TGTGCCAGCAGCCAAGGACTAGCGTCCTACAATGAGCAGTTCTTC.

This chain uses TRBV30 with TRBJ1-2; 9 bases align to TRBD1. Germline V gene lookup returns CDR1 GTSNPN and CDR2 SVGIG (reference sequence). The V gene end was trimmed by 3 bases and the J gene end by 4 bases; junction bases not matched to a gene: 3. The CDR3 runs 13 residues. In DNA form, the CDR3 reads TGTGCCTGGAGCGAGGACAGGGGCTATGGCTACACCTTC. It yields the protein CAWSEDRGYGYTF.

This CDR3 is CASSIGTSAPTQYF. The CDR3 DNA is TGTGCCAGCAGTATCGGGACTAGCGCTCCTACGCAGTATTTT. The V call is TRBV6-2 or TRBV6-3, the J call TRBJ2-3, with TRBD2 matching 10 bases. Germline V gene lookup returns CDR1 MNHEY and CDR2 SVGEGT. The CDR3 consists of 14 residues. V trimming: 5 bases; J trimming: 8 bases; junction bases outside the gene matches: 7.

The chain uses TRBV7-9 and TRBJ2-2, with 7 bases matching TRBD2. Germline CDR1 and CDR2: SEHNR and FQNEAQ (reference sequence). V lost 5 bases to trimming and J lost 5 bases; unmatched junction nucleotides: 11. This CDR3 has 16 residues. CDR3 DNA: TGTGCCAGCAGCCGCAACGGCGGGAGTATTACCGGGGAGCTGTTTTTT. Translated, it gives CASSRNGGSITGELFF.

In DNA, the CDR3 is TGTGCCAGCAGCGCTTCCCGGGACAGGGGCTTCTACGAGCAGTACTTC. Protein: CASSASRDRGFYEQYF. The rearrangement links TRBV9 to TRBJ2-7; TRBD1 aligns across 10 bases. Germline assignment: CDR1 SGDLS and CDR2 YYNGEE. The CDR3 extends over 16 amino acids. V was pared by 3 bases and J by 3 bases, with 9 bases of the junction left unmatched.

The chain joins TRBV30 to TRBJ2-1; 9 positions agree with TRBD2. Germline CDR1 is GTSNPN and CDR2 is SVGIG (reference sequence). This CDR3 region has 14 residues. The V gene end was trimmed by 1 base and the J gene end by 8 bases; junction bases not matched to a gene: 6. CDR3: CAWSEGLAFDEQFF. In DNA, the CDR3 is TGTGCCTGGAGTGAGGGACTAGCTTTCGATGAGCAGTTCTTC.

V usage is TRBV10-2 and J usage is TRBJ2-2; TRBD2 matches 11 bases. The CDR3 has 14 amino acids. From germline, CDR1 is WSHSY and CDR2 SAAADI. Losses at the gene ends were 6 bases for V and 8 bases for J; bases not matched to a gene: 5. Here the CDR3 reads CASRIAGGAGELFF. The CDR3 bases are TGCGCCAGCAGGATAGCGGGAGGGGCGGGGGAGCTGTTTTTT.

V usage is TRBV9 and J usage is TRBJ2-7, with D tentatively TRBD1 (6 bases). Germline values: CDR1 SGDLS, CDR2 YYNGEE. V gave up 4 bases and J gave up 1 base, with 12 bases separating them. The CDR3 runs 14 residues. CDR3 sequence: CASSPTDRSYEQYF. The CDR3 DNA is TGTGCCAGCAGCCCGACGGACAGATCCTACGAGCAGTACTTC.

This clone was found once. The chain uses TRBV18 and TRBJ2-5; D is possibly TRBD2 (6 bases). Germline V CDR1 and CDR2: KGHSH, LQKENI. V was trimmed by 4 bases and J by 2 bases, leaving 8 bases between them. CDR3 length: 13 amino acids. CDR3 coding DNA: TGTGCCAGCTCACGCGCGGGGCAAGAGACCCAGTACTTC. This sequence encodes CASSRAGQETQYF.

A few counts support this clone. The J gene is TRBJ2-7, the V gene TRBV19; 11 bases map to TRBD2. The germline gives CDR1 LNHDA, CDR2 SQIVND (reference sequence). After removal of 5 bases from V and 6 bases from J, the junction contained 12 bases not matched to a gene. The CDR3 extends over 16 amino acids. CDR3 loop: CASSRRTSGLGGEQYF. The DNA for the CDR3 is TGTGCCAGTAGTCGAAGGACTAGCGGGCTAGGGGGCGAGCAGTACTTC.

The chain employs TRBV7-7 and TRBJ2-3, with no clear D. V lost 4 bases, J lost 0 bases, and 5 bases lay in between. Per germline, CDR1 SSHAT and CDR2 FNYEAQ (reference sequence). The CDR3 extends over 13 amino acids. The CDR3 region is CASSYKSTDTQYF. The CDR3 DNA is TGTGCCAGCAGCTATAAAAGCACAGATACGCAGTATTTT.

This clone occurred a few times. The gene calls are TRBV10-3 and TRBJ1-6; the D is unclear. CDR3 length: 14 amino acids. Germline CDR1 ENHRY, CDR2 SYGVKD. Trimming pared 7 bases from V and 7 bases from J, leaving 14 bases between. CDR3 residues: CAIKGNSRNSPLHF. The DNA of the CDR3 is TGTGCCATCAAAGGTAACAGCAGGAATTCACCCCTCCACTTT.

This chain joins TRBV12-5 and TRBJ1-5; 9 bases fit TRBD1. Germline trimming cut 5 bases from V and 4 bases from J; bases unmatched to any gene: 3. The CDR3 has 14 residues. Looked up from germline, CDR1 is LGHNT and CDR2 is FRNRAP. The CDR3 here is CASGGTGRNQPQHF. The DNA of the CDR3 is TGTGCTAGTGGTGGGACAGGGCGGAATCAGCCCCAGCATTTT.

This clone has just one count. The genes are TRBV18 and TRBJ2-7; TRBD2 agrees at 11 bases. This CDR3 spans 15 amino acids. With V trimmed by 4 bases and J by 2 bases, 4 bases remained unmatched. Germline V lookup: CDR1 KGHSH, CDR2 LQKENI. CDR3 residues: CASSHGTSGTYEQYF. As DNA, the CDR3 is TGTGCCAGCTCACACGGGACTAGCGGAACCTACGAGCAGTACTTC.

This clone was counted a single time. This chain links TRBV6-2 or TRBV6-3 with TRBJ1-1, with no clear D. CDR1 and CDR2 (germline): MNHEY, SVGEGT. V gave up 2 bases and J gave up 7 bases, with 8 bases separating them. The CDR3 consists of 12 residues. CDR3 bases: TGTGCCAGCAGTTACAGGAGATTTGAAGCTTTCTTT. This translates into CASSYRRFEAFF.

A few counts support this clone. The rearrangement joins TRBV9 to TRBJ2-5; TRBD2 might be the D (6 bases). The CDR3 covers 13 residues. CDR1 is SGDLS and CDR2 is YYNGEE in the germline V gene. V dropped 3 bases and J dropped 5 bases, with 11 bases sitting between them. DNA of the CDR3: TGTGCCAGCAGCGAGGGGAGGTGGGAGACCCAGTACTTC. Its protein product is CASSEGRWETQYF.

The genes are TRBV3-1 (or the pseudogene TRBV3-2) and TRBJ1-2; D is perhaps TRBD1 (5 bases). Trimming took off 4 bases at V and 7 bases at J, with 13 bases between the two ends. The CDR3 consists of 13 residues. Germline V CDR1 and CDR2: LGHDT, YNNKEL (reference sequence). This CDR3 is CASSLDTLGGYTF. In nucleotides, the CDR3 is TGTGCCAGCAGCCTGGACACGCTTGGTGGCTACACCTTC.

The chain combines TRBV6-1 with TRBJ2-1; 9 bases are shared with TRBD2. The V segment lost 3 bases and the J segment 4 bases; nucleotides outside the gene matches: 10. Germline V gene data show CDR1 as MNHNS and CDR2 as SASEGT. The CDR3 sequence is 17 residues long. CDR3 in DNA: TGTGCCAGCAGTGATTGGGGCGGGAGGGACCCTTACAATGAGCAGTTCTTC. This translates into CASSDWGGRDPYNEQFF.